A single T cell receptor (beta chain) is shown here with its context. In the source study's methods: Amplification with reference gene primers provided the estimates of nucleated cell counts. Sequencing used immunoSEQ multiplex PCR; TCRdb keeps in-frame clones, though not all of them. V and J calls and clone size come straight from that table; D and trimming were deduced from the DNA. The table has around 370,000 clones, about 90% seen once; the top ten hold around 7.9%. Seattle-derived patients entered the study during active infection and were followed longitudinally. This sample stems from a study of blood T cell repertoires in COVID-19. The wider study: Samples of COVID-19 (acute and convalescent) were obtained from the United States, Italy and Spain. Sources were T cells, B-cell-depleted T cells, or PBMCs; the material itself was cDNA or gDNA.

Sequenced: peripheral blood. This TCR derives from a woman in her 70s with COVID-19, enrolled during active disease.

This chain's CDR3 is CASSEGRTGNTEAFF. The CDR3, as DNA: TGTGCCAGCAGTGAAGGGAGGACGGGGAACACTGAAGCTTTCTTT. This chain joins TRBV2 and TRBJ1-1; D gene unclear. In germline, CDR1 is SNHLY, CDR2 FYNNEI. This CDR3 comprises 15 residues. With 1 base removed from V and 1 base from J, the gap between germline ends came to 10 bases.